Below, 8 T cell receptor beta chains from the same sample are listed, as sequenced in a study of blood T cell repertoires in COVID-19. Some clones are missing from TCRdb's copy, which holds only in-frame ones; the method was immunoSEQ multiplex PCR. The sample comprises under 200,000 clones, about 80% of which are singletons, and under 3% rests with the top ten. Sequenced material: peripheral blood. The receptors here all came from a human donor with acute or convalescent COVID-19. The donor label of this sample is uncertain.

The CDR3 spells CASSRGLAGDHEQYF. The CDR3 DNA reads TGTGCCAGCAGTCGAGGACTAGCGGGAGACCACGAGCAGTACTTC. The chain uses TRBV27 and TRBJ2-7; 13 nucleotides align to TRBD2. V gave up 5 bases and J gave up 5 bases; unmatched junction bases: 6. In germline, CDR1 is MNHEY, CDR2 SMNVEV (reference sequence). The CDR3 runs 15 residues.

V and J are TRBV27 and TRBJ1-1, with D tentatively TRBD1 (5 bases). Germline V gives CDR1 MNHEY, CDR2 SMNVEV (reference sequence). The CDR3 length is 15 residues. V was trimmed by 3 bases and J by 9 bases, leaving 20 bases between them. This CDR3 reads CASSLGFIGQGKAFF. CDR3 DNA sequence: TGTGCCAGCAGTTTGGGGTTTATCGGGCAGGGTAAAGCTTTCTTT.

This clone was seen a few times. The chain employs TRBV2 and TRBJ1-2; TRBD1 agrees at 7 bases. V lost 4 bases and J lost 7; bases outside the gene matches: 6. Germline-derived CDR1 and CDR2 are SNHLY and FYNNEI. This CDR3 region has 13 residues. CDR3 protein: CASSGQGLGGYTF. The CDR3 nucleotides read TGTGCCAGCAGTGGACAGGGACTGGGTGGCTACACCTTC.

This sequence joins TRBV6-5 and TRBJ1-1; D unresolved. V dropped 4 bases and J dropped 4 bases, with 10 bases sitting between them. The CDR3 totals 13 residues. CDR1 is MNHEY, CDR2 SVGAGI, per germline. The CDR3 DNA sequence: TGTGCCAGCAGTTTCGACATGGTCACTGAAGCTTTCTTT. Amino acid sequence: CASSFDMVTEAFF.

The chain combines TRBV28 with TRBJ2-3, with 10 bases identical to TRBD1. V shed 3 bases, J shed 5 bases, and the junction held 5 bases outside the gene matches. The germline gives CDR1 MDHEN, CDR2 SYDVKM. CDR3 length: 15 amino acids. CDR3 in DNA: TGTGCCAGCAGTTTTGGGACAGGGGAGATAGATACGCAGTATTTT. Translated: CASSFGTGEIDTQYF.

The chain has TRBV18 and TRBJ2-5, with D perhaps TRBD1 (6 bases). CDR1 is KGHSH, CDR2 LQKENI, per germline. Between the trimmed V and J ends, which lost 4 bases and 0 bases, there was a span of 27 bases. This CDR3 has 20 amino acids. CDR3: CASSLSLPGDTGFHQETQYF. DNA for the CDR3: TGTGCCAGCTCACTTAGCCTCCCCGGGGACACTGGCTTCCACCAAGAGACCCAGTACTTC.

The chain has TRBV28 and TRBJ1-5, with a tentative D call TRBD1 (6 bases). Germline V gene data show CDR1 as MDHEN and CDR2 as SYDVKM. This CDR3 is 15 amino acids long. Between the trimmed V and J ends, which lost 7 bases and 1 base, there was a span of 14 bases. CDR3 sequence reads: CASNPGRGSNQPQHF. The CDR3 DNA follows: TGTGCCAGCAACCCTGGCAGGGGAAGCAATCAGCCCCAGCATTTT.

The chain couples TRBV18 to TRBJ2-1, with 11 bases fitting TRBD2. The germline V gene has CDR1 KGHSH and CDR2 LQKENI. The CDR3 contains 16 residues. With V trimmed by 3 bases and J by 7 bases, 8 bases remained unmatched. This chain's CDR3 is CASSPVLAGGGNEQFF. The DNA of the CDR3 is TGTGCCAGCTCACCGGTCCTAGCGGGGGGCGGGAATGAGCAGTTCTTC.